This entry is about one TCR beta chain. This sample is drawn from a study of response to subunit inactivated influenza vaccine. V was clipped by 4 bases and J by 4 bases; unmatched bases: 3. The CDR3 contains 13 residues. The germline gives CDR1 SGHRS, CDR2 YFSETQ. TCRdb ran MiXCR on the RT-PCR reads and lists one entry per CDR3 protein. There are some 500,000 distinct CDR3 sequences in the sample; more than 15% occur only once, and 2.5% to 3.5% lies in the top ten. The starting material was CD4+ T cells sorted from PBMCs, obtained around 25 months after vaccination. This chain uses TRBV5-1 with TRBJ1-2; TRBD1 matches at 8 bases. The receptor's source is a man aged 45 to 75 who received an inactivated influenza vaccine. This chain's CDR3 is CASSRQGSYGYTF. For the CDR3, the DNA is TGCGCCAGCAGCCGACAGGGGAGCTATGGCTACACCTTC.